The 10 T cell receptor beta chains in this list originate from one sample, sequenced in a study of T-cell reconstitution after alpha-beta-depleted transplantation in children. It was with unique molecular identifiers that the TCRbeta library was prepared. TCRdb called the PCR reads again in MiXCR, with one record for every CDR3 protein. The sample gives some 390,000 distinct CDR3 sequences, about a fifth of which show up once; less than 4.5% is in the top ten. The sequencing here drew on PBMCs from the stem cell graft donor, taken from the stem cell graft. The receptors originated from a human donor who donated a stem cell graft to a child with acute myeloid leukemia.

This chain connects TRBV12-5 to TRBJ2-3; no reliable D call. V lost 0 bases and J lost 6, with 7 bases in between. This CDR3 has 13 residues. The germline V gene has CDR1 LGHNT and CDR2 FRNRAP. The CDR3 DNA follows: TGTGCTAGTGGTTTGGTATCTCGGGATACGCAGTATTTT. It is translated as CASGLVSRDTQYF.

The gene calls are TRBV27 and TRBJ2-5, with a possible D match to TRBD2 (5 bases). Per germline, CDR1 MNHEY and CDR2 SMNVEV (reference sequence). Between the trimmed V and J ends, which lost 2 bases and 0 bases, there was a span of 13 bases. The CDR3 loop spans 16 amino acids. CDR3 region: CASSLIGGSDQETQYF. The CDR3 DNA reads as TGTGCCAGCAGTTTAATTGGTGGGAGCGACCAAGAGACCCAGTACTTC.

The V and J genes are TRBV5-6 and TRBJ1-3; D unresolved. Germline values: CDR1 SGHDT, CDR2 YYEEEE. The V gene lost 4 bases and the J gene lost 4 bases, with 12 bases spanning the gap. The CDR3 is 14 residues long. Here the CDR3 reads CASSPRLIGNTIYF. CDR3 bases: TGTGCCAGCAGCCCCCGTCTGATCGGAAACACCATATATTTT.

V is TRBV25-1 and J is TRBJ2-1; 10 bases are shared with TRBD2. Trimming cost V 4 bases and J 7 bases; bases outside gene matches: 16. CDR3 length: 18 residues. Germline V gene lookup returns CDR1 MGHDK and CDR2 SYGVNS. The CDR3 DNA is TGTGCCAGCAGTGGAGAGGTTGGGCTAGCGGGAGTGGGGAATGAGCAGTTCTTC. Translating it yields CASSGEVGLAGVGNEQFF.

This clonotype was seen at least ten times. The CDR3 here is CSVDSYNEQFF. As DNA, the CDR3 is TGCAGCGTGGACTCCTACAATGAGCAGTTCTTC. The chain carries TRBV29-1 and TRBJ2-1; D gene uncertain. This CDR3 region has 11 residues. Trimming took off 6 bases at V and 0 bases at J, with 3 bases between the two ends. Germline CDR1 reads SQVTM; CDR2 reads ANQGSEA.

The rearrangement links TRBV20-1 to TRBJ2-7; 8 bases are shared with TRBD2. The CDR3 runs 14 residues. V gave up 2 bases and J gave up 3 bases; unmatched junction bases: 6. Germline V gene sequence: CDR1 DFQATT, CDR2 SNEGSKA (reference sequence). The CDR3 here is CSARNSGRGYEQYF. The CDR3, as DNA: TGCAGTGCTAGAAACAGCGGGAGAGGCTACGAGCAGTACTTC.

The CDR3 region has the DNA TGTGCCAGCAGTTTTGGAACGGAGTTTAGGGACAATGAGCAGTTCTTC. Translation: CASSFGTEFRDNEQFF. This chain joins TRBV28 and TRBJ2-1; D uncertain. The CDR3 is 16 residues long. The germline CDR1 and CDR2 sequences are MDHEN and SYDVKM. V lost 3 bases, J lost 5 bases, and 17 bases lay in between.

The genes are TRBV25-1 and TRBJ2-1, with a tentative D call TRBD2 (6 bases). This CDR3 region has 15 residues. V lost 1 base and J 6 bases, leaving 13 bases between the germline ends. Germline CDR1 is MGHDK and CDR2 is SYGVNS. Written as DNA, the CDR3 is TGTGCCAGCAGTGAATGGGACGGGAGAGGCAATGAGCAGTTCTTC. Translating gives CASSEWDGRGNEQFF.

The CDR3 nucleotides read TGTGCCAGCAGTACCCGGACAGGGTCGGCAGATACGCAGTATTTT. It translates to CASSTRTGSADTQYF. The rearrangement uses TRBV28 and TRBJ2-3, with 8 bases fitting TRBD1. After removal of 5 bases from V and 4 bases from J, the junction contained 8 bases not matched to a gene. The CDR3 contains 15 residues. Germline V CDR1 and CDR2: MDHEN, SYDVKM.

This rearrangement joins TRBV7-9 to TRBJ2-7; D gene uncertain. Germline V gene lookup returns CDR1 SEHNR and CDR2 FQNEAQ (reference sequence). V lost 5 bases and J lost 3, with 8 bases in between. The CDR3 covers 12 residues. The CDR3 sequence is CASSHNSYEQYF. Written as DNA, the CDR3 is TGTGCCAGCAGCCATAACAGCTACGAGCAGTACTTC.